Listed below are T cell receptor beta chains from one sample, sequenced in a study of T-cell memory formation after mild COVID-19. TCRdb processed the 5' RACE reads anew with MiXCR; each CDR3 protein has one entry. The table has 110,000 to 150,000 distinct CDR3 sequences, roughly a quarter seen once; the top ten hold roughly 25%. What was sequenced was PBMCs or a T cell subset sorted from them (not recorded which). The receptors stem from an adult woman who had mild COVID-19 (a few samples of this study predate the infection). Cell type and time point are not known. Both conserved end residues are part of each CDR3. D genes are given only for firm matches.

D	V	J	CDR3
-	TRBV7-9	TRBJ2-1	CASSLATSSSYNEQFF
TRBD2	TRBV6-4	TRBJ2-1	CASSGTSLSEQFF
TRBD2	TRBV24-1	TRBJ2-2	CATSDPTGRANTGELFF
-	TRBV7-6	TRBJ1-1	CASSLPTLGGDTEAFF
-	TRBV9	TRBJ2-1	CASSVENEQFF
-	TRBV7-2	TRBJ2-3	CASSLDPGLATSTDTQYF
-	TRBV7-9	TRBJ2-3	CASSSIGDTQYF
-	TRBV14	TRBJ1-3	CASSQRSDGQPPNTIYF
-	TRBV5-1	TRBJ1-5	CASSPGGSNQPQHF
-	TRBV7-2	TRBJ1-5	CASSTIYNQPQHF
-	TRBV19	TRBJ1-2	CASSAAPNYGYTF
-	TRBV7-9	TRBJ2-1	CASSPTGRLYNEQFF
TRBD1	TRBV10-3	TRBJ1-2	CAIRDRDHYGYTF
TRBD2	TRBV7-3	TRBJ2-3	CASSLAGGDTQYF
-	TRBV7-2	TRBJ2-5	CASSPDWGWETQYF
TRBD1	TRBV4-3	TRBJ1-4	CASSQGQGAGQFF
-	TRBV7-9	TRBJ1-5	CASSLARADQPQHF
-	TRBV7-9	TRBJ2-1	CASSVEGASEDGEQFF
TRBD2	TRBV29-1	TRBJ2-1	CSVEGPSGGANEQFF
-	TRBV5-6	TRBJ1-1	CASSSRGNTEAFF
-	TRBV13	TRBJ2-7	CASSLGLGRSEQYF
-	TRBV9	TRBJ1-1	CASSVGGGGTEAFF
-	TRBV7-6	TRBJ1-2	CASSPVGGGYTF
-	TRBV9	TRBJ1-4	CASSEPSEKLFF
-	TRBV7-9	TRBJ1-5	CASSLETYQPQHF
TRBD1	TRBV5-6	TRBJ1-4	CASSARDRRNEKLFF
-	TRBV29-1	TRBJ2-7	CSVDIGGVYEQYF
TRBD1	TRBV9	TRBJ2-7	CASSVEGTAFSYEQYF
-	TRBV6-4	TRBJ1-1	CASSDGEGGTEAFF
TRBD2	TRBV10-3	TRBJ2-1	CAISEGLSGGAIVDEQFF
TRBD1	TRBV5-1	TRBJ1-2	CASSLIGQGYYGYTF
TRBD1	TRBV4-1	TRBJ2-1	CASSPQGAREQFF
TRBD2	TRBV4-2	TRBJ2-2	CASSQEGLAGITGELFF
-	TRBV4-1	TRBJ1-2	CASSLVRDTDHGYTF
-	TRBV12-3/TRBV12-4	TRBJ1-3	CASSFENSGNTIYF
TRBD2	TRBV5-1	TRBJ2-7	CASSFEGGLGAEQYF
-	TRBV4-3	TRBJ1-5	CASSQDSGRIQPQHF
-	TRBV7-3	TRBJ2-1	CASSPYGGYRDEQFF
TRBD1	TRBV27	TRBJ2-3	CASSPGQGVQDTQYF
TRBD2	TRBV4-1	TRBJ2-3	CASSLVEASGGADTQYF
-	TRBV29-1	TRBJ1-2	CSVDGTPANYGYTF
-	TRBV20-1	TRBJ2-3	CSARGAPGASTDTQYF
-	TRBV7-6	TRBJ2-7	CASSLAGGPHEQYF
TRBD1	TRBV9	TRBJ2-7	CASSVGSGGYEQYF